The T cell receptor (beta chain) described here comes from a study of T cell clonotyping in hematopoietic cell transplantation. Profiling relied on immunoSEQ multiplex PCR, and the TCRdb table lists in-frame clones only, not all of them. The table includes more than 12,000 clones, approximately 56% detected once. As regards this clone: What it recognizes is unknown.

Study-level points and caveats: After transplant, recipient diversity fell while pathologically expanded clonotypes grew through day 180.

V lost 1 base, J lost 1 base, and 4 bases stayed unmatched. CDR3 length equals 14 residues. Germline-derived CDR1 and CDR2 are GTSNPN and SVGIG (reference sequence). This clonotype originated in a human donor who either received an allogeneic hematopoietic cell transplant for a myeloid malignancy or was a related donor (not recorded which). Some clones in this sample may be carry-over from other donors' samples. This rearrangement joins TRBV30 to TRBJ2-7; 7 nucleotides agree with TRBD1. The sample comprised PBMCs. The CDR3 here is CAWSGGDSSYEQYF. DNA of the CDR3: TGTGCCTGGAGTGGAGGGGACAGTTCCTACGAGCAGTACTTC.